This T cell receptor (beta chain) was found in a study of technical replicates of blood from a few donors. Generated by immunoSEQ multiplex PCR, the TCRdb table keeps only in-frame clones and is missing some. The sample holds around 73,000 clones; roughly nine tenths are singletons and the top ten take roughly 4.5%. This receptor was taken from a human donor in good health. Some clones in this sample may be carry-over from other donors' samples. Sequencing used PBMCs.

CDR3 bases: TGTGCCAGCTCACTAACCGGGACAGGGAAAACTCAGCCCCAGCATTTT. Its translation is CASSLTGTGKTQPQHF. The rearrangement uses TRBV18 and TRBJ1-5, with 9 positions matching TRBD1. Germline loops: CDR1 KGHSH, CDR2 LQKENI. CDR3 length: 16 residues. V trimming: 4 bases; J trimming: 6 bases; junction bases outside the gene matches: 10.